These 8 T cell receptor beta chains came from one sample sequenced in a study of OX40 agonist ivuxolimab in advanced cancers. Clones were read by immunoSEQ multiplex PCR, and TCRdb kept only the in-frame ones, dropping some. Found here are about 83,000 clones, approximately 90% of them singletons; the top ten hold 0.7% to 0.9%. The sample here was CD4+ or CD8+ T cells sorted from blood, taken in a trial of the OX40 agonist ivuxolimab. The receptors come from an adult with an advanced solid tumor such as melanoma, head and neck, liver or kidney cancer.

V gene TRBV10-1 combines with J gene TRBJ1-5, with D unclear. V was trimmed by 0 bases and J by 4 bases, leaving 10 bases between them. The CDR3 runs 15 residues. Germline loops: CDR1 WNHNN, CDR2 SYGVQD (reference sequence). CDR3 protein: CASSESGRRNQPQHF. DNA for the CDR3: TGCGCCAGCAGTGAGTCAGGTCGGCGTAATCAGCCCCAGCATTTT.

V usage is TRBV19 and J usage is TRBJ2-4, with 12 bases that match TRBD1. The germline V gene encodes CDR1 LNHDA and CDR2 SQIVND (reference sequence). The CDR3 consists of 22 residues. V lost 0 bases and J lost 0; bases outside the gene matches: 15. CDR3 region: CASSIDRGAGTGGYIAKNIQYF. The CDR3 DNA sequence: TGTGCCAGTAGTATAGATCGCGGGGCCGGGACAGGGGGCTACATAGCCAAAAACATTCAGTACTTC.

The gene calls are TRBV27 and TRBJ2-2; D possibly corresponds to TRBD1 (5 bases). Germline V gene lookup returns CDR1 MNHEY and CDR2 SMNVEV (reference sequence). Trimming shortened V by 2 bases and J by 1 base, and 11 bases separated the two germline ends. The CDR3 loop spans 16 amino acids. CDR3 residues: CASSLRWQGNTGELFF. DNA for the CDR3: TGTGCCAGCAGTTTAAGGTGGCAGGGGAACACCGGGGAGCTGTTTTTT.

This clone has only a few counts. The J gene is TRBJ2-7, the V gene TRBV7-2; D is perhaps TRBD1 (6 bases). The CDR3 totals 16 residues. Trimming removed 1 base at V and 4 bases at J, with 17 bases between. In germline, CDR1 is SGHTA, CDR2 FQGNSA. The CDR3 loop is CASSLGMVGAGYEQYF. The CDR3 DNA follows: TGTGCCAGCAGCTTAGGGATGGTGGGGGCTGGATACGAGCAGTACTTC.

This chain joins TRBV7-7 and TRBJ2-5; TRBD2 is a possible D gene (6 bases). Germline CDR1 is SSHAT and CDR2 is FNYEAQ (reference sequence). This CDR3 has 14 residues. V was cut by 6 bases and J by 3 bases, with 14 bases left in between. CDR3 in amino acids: CASRPRSGEETQYF. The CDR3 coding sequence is TGTGCCAGCAGGCCACGGTCGGGGGAAGAGACCCAGTACTTC.

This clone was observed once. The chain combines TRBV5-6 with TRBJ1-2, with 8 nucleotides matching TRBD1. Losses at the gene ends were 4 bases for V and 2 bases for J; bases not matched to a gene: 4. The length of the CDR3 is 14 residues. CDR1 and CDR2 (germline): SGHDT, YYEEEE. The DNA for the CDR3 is TGTGCCAGCAGCAAGGACAGGGCCAACTATGGCTACACCTTC. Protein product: CASSKDRANYGYTF.

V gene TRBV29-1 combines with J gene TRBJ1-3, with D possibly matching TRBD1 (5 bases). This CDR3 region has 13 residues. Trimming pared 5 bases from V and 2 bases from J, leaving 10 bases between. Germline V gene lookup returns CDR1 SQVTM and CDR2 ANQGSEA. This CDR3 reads CSVSGTPGNTIYF. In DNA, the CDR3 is TGCAGCGTTTCCGGGACCCCTGGAAACACCATATATTTT.

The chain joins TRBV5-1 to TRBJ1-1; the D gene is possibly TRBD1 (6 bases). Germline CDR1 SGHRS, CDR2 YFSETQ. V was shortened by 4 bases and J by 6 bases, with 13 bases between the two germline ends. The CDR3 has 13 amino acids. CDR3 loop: CASSPLGGAEAFF. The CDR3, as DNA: TGCGCCAGCAGCCCGCTAGGGGGGGCTGAAGCTTTCTTT.